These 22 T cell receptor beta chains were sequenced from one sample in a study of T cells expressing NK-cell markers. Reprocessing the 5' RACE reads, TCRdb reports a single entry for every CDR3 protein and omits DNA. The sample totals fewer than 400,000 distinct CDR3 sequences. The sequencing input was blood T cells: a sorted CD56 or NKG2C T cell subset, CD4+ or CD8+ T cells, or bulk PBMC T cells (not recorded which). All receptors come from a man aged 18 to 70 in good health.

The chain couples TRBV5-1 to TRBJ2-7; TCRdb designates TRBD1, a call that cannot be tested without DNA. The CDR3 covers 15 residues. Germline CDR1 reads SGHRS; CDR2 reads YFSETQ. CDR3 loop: CASSLWTGQGGEQYF.

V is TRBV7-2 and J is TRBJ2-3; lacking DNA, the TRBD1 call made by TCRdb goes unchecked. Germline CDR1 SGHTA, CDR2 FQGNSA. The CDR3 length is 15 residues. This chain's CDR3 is CASSAQTALTDTQYF.

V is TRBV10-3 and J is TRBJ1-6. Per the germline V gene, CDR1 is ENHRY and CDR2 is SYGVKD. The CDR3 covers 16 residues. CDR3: CAIRSSGGQGNSPLHF.

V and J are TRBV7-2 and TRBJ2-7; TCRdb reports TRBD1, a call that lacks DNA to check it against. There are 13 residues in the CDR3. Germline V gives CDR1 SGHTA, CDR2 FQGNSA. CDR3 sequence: CASRGQLSYEQYF.

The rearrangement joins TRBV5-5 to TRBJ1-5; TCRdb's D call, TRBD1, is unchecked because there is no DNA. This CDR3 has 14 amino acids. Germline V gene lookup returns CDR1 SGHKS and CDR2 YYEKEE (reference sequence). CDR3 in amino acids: CASLGDMANQPQHF. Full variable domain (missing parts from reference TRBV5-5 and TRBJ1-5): DAGVTQSPTHLIKTRGQQVTLRCSPISGHKSVSWYQQVLGQGPQFIFQYYEKEERGRGNFPDRFSARQFPNYSSELNVNALLLGDSALYLCASLGDMANQPQHFGDGTRLSIL.

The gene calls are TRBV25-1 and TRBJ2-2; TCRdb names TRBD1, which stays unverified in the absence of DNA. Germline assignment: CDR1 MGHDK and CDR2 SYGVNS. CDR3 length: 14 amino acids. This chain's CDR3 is CASTRDRTTGELFF.

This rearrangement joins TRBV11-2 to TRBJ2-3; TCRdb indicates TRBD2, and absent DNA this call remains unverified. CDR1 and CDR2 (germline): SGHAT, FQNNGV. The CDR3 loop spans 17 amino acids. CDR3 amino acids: CASSPKLSGGPYDTQYF.

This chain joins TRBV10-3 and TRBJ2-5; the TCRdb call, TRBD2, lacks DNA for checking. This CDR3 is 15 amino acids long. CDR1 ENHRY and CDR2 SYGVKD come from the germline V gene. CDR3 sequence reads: CAISRLAGAQETQYF.

Here the CDR3 reads CASKTGRGFREEKLFF. The rearrangement uses TRBV6-1 and TRBJ1-4; TCRdb selects TRBD1, and the lack of DNA leaves this call unchecked. Germline V gene sequence: CDR1 MNHNS, CDR2 SASEGT. This CDR3 region has 16 residues.

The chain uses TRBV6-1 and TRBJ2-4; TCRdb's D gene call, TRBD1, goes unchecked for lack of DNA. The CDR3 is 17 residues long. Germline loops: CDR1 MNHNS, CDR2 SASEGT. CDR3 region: CASTGQGTTLAKNIQYF.

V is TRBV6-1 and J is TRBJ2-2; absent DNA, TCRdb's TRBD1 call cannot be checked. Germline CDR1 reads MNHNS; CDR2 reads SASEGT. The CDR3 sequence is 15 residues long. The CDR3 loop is CASTPQGGIPGELFF.

CDR3 in amino acids: CASSTRDAGSYGYTF. The chain couples TRBV6-1 to TRBJ1-2; TCRdb reports TRBD1, a call that lacks DNA to check it against. CDR3 length equals 15 residues. CDR1 is MNHNS and CDR2 is SASEGT in the germline V gene.

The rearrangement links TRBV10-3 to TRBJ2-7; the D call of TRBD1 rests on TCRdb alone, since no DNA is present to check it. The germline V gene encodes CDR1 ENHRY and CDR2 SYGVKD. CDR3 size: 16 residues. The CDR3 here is CAISRGTGTASYEQYF.

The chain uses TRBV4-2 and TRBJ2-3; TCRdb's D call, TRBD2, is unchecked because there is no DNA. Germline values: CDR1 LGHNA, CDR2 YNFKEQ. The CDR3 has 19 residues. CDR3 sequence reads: CASSQDVGSGGESTDTQYF.

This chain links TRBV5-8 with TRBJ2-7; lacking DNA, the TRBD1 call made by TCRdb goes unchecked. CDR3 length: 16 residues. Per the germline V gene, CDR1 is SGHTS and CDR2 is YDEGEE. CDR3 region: CASSFYFGDSSYEQYF.

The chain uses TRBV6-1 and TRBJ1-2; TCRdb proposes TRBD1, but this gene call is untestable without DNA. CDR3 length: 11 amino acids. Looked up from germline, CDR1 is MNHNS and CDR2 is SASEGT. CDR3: CAGGQGYGYTF.

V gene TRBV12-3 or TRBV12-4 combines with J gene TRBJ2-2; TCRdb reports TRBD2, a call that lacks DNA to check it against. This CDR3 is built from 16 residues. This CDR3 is CASSPRGRANTGELFF.

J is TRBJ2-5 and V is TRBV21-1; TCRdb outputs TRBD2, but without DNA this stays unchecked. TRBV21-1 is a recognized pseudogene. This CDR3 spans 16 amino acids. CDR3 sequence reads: CASCSGSGGHQETQYF.

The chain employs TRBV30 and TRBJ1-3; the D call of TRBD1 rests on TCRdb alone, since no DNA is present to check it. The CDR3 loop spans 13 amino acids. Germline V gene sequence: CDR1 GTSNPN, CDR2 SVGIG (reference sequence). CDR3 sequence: CAWQPTGGNTIYF.

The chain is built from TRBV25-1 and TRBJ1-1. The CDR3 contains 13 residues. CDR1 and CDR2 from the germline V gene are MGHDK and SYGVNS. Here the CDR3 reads CASAWAANTEAFF.

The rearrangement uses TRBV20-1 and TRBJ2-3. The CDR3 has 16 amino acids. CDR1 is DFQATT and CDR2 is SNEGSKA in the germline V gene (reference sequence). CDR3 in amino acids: CSGRPYWRTSTDTQYF.

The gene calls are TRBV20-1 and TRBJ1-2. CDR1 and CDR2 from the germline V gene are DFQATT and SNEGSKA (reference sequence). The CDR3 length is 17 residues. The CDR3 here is CSARRQTDRGVYYGYTF.